These 19 T cell receptor beta chains were all obtained from the same sample, sequenced in a study of human T cells and chemical hapten exposure. Specified time point: patch test 3, about 24 weeks after DPC sensitization. Treatment here: therapeutic diphenylcyclopropenone sensitization with weekly scalp DPC. One entry per CDR3 protein, called by TCRdb with MiXCR from the RACE reads. Of roughly 69,000 distinct CDR3 sequences in the sample, roughly 9.6% were seen once. The source was whole blood, collected in connection with sensitization to the hapten diphenylcyclopropenone (DPC). The receptors stem from a woman under 40 with alopecia areata. Some clones in this sample may be carry-over from other donors' samples.

This clonotype appeared many times. The chain recombines TRBV7-9 with TRBJ1-5, with 10 bases identical to TRBD1. The CDR3 contains 15 residues. The V segment lost 5 bases and the J segment 4 bases; nucleotides outside the gene matches: 5. Germline CDR1 is SEHNR and CDR2 is FQNEAQ (reference sequence). The CDR3 region is CASSAGTGVNQPQHF. The CDR3 nucleotides are TGTGCCAGCAGCGCCGGGACAGGGGTTAATCAGCCCCAGCATTTT.

This clonotype was counted between two and nine times. This chain connects TRBV20-1 to TRBJ2-7, with 7 bases matching TRBD1. Trimming at V came to 7 bases and at J to 3 bases, leaving 6 bases not matched to a gene. CDR1 and CDR2 (germline): DFQATT, SNEGSKA (reference sequence). This CDR3 comprises 12 residues. The DNA for the CDR3 is TGCAGTGTCCCGGCAGGGGGCTACGAGCAGTACTTC. This translates into CSVPAGGYEQYF.

This chain uses TRBV5-1 with TRBJ2-3; TRBD1 matches 7 bases. J lost 0 bases, V lost 5 bases, and 12 bases had no gene match. The V gene's germline CDR1 is SGHRS and CDR2 YFSETQ. CDR3 size: 17 residues. CDR3 coding DNA: TGCGCCAGCAGGTCCTCGGGACAGATCATTAGCACAGATACGCAGTATTTT. Encoded protein: CASRSSGQIISTDTQYF. The variable domain in full, with the rest retrieved from reference TRBV5-1 and TRBJ2-3, is KAGVTQTPRYLIKTRGQQVTLSCSPISGHRSVSWYQQTPGQGLQFLFEYFSETQRNKGNFPGRFSGRQFSNSRSEMNVSTLELGDSALYLCASRSSGQIISTDTQYFGPGTRLTVL.

The chain has TRBV28 and TRBJ1-1, with D possibly TRBD1 on 6 matching bases. The V end lost 3 bases, the J end lost 9 bases, and 11 bases lay between the germline ends. The CDR3 is 12 residues long. Per the germline V gene, CDR1 is MDHEN and CDR2 is SYDVKM. CDR3 nucleotide sequence: TGTGCCAGCAGTTTTCCAGGGGATAAAGCTTTCTTT. Its protein is CASSFPGDKAFF.

This clonotype was found many times. J is TRBJ2-2 and V is TRBV9; D gene unclear. CDR1 and CDR2 (germline): SGDLS, YYNGEE. Trimming cost V 3 bases and J 5 bases, with 11 bases left between them. The CDR3 has 14 residues. The CDR3: CASSATLLTGELFF. The CDR3 nucleotides are TGTGCCAGCAGCGCCACCCTATTAACCGGGGAGCTGTTTTTT.

This clonotype has a count of ten or more. CDR3 in amino acids: CASSPGQYSNQPQHF. The CDR3 DNA follows: TGCGCCAGCAGCCCGGGACAGTATAGCAATCAGCCCCAGCATTTT. This chain connects TRBV5-1 to TRBJ1-5; 7 positions match TRBD1. CDR1 and CDR2 from the germline V gene are SGHRS and YFSETQ. V shed 4 bases and J 0 bases; nucleotides not matched to a gene: 4. The CDR3 runs to 15 residues.

This clonotype has at least ten counts. This rearrangement joins TRBV6-5 to TRBJ2-7; TRBD2 is a possible D gene (6 bases). With 2 bases removed from V and 5 bases from J, the gap between germline ends came to 13 bases. CDR1 MNHEY and CDR2 SVGAGI come from the germline V gene. This CDR3 spans 14 amino acids. CDR3 in DNA: TGTGCCAGCAGTTACGGGCGGGAATGGCACGAGCAGTACTTC. Protein sequence: CASSYGREWHEQYF.

This clonotype appeared many times. This sequence joins TRBV10-3 and TRBJ1-2; D remains ambiguous. Germline assignment: CDR1 ENHRY and CDR2 SYGVKD. There are 12 residues in the CDR3. Trimming stripped 4 bases from V and 1 base from J, with 4 bases between. CDR3 nucleotide sequence: TGTGCCATCAGTGGAAATAACTATGGCTACACCTTC. It codes for CAISGNNYGYTF.

This clonotype has at least ten counts. The V gene is TRBV7-2, the J gene TRBJ2-3, with D tentatively TRBD2 (5 bases). The CDR3 is 14 residues long. Germline V gene sequence: CDR1 SGHTA, CDR2 FQGNSA. With 0 bases removed from V and 3 bases from J, the gap between germline ends came to 7 bases. The CDR3 region has the DNA TGTGCCAGCAGCTTAGCCCCGGGGACAGATACGCAGTATTTT. It is translated as CASSLAPGTDTQYF.

CDR3: CASSQDISPGTGRKAEQYF. The CDR3 DNA is TGCGCCAGCAGCCAAGATATTTCGCCCGGGACAGGGAGGAAGGCCGAGCAGTACTTC. The chain is built from TRBV4-1 and TRBJ2-7; TRBD1 matches at 9 bases. The CDR3 has 19 amino acids. The germline gives CDR1 MGHRA, CDR2 YSYEKL. J lost 6 bases, V lost 0 bases, and 18 bases had no gene match.

The gene calls are TRBV28 and TRBJ2-7; no definite D call. This CDR3 is 15 amino acids long. The germline CDR1 and CDR2 sequences are MDHEN and SYDVKM. V lost 6 bases to trimming and J lost 4 bases, with 19 bases between them. Here the CDR3 reads CASRNSGLGQYEQYF. The CDR3 DNA sequence: TGTGCCAGCAGGAATTCCGGATTAGGTCAATACGAGCAGTACTTC.

Remarks on this clonotype: This clone may be a read error of a much larger clone one base away. The gene calls are TRBV4-1 and TRBJ1-3; D is perhaps TRBD1 (5 bases). In germline, CDR1 is MGHRA, CDR2 YSYEKL. The length of the CDR3 is 16 residues. Here the CDR3 DNA reads TGCGACAGCAGCCAGCGAGGGGAGGTAACTGGAAACACCATATATTTT. Amino acids: CDSSQRGEVTGNTIYF.

The rearrangement joins TRBV9 to TRBJ2-7; D possibly matches TRBD1 or TRBD2 (5 bases each). With 4 bases removed from V and 4 bases from J, the gap between germline ends came to 18 bases. This CDR3 contains 15 residues. The germline CDR1 and CDR2 sequences are SGDLS and YYNGEE. The CDR3 loop reads CASSTKPGPNYEQYF. The CDR3 coding sequence is TGTGCCAGCAGCACAAAGCCGGGACCGAATTACGAGCAGTACTTC. The entire variable domain, with the rest obtained from reference TRBV9 and TRBJ2-7, is as follows: DSGVTQTPKHLITATGQRVTLRCSPRSGDLSVYWYQQSLDQGLQFLIQYYNGEERAKGNILERFSAQQFPDLHSELNLSSLELGDSALYFCASSTKPGPNYEQYFGPGTRLTVT.

This clonotype occurred a few times. The gene calls are TRBV11-1 and TRBJ1-5, with D hard to call. V lost 5 bases and J 4 bases, leaving 9 bases between the germline ends. Germline assignment: CDR1 SGHAT and CDR2 FQDESV (reference sequence). This CDR3 is 13 amino acids long. CDR3 region: CASSLTGNQPQHF. CDR3 DNA: TGTGCCAGCAGCCTCACTGGAAATCAGCCCCAGCATTTT.

This clonotype was observed many times. V is TRBV5-8 and J is TRBJ2-5; TRBD1 aligns across 8 bases. This CDR3 has 16 amino acids. The J segment lost 4 bases and the V segment lost 2 bases, leaving 10 bases of the junction unmatched. CDR1 is SGHTS, CDR2 YDEGEE, per germline. Written as DNA, the CDR3 is TGTGCCAGCAGCTTCTGGCAGGGGGCTATGTCAGAGACCCAGTACTTC. It encodes CASSFWQGAMSETQYF.

The V gene is TRBV4-1, the J gene TRBJ2-3; 8 bases agree with TRBD2. This CDR3 spans 17 amino acids. With 0 bases clipped from V and 2 bases from J, the junction kept 7 bases outside the gene matches. Germline CDR1 is MGHRA and CDR2 is YSYEKL. For the CDR3, the DNA is TGCGCCAGCAGCCAAGAGGGCTCGCGGGGGGTCACAGATACGCAGTATTTT. Translation: CASSQEGSRGVTDTQYF.

This clonotype was seen at least ten times. The chain employs TRBV12-3 or TRBV12-4 and TRBJ1-6; D not certain. V was clipped by 2 bases and J by 0 bases, with 8 bases between them. The CDR3 extends over 16 amino acids. CDR3 DNA sequence: TGTGCCAGCAGTTTAATGGTCGGCTCCTATAATTCACCCCTCCACTTT. Its translation: CASSLMVGSYNSPLHF.

Regarding this clonotype: An end of the junction does not agree with germline; a read error may underlie this. The J gene is TRBJ2-2, the V gene TRBV4-2, with TRBD2 matching 10 bases. This CDR3 comprises 17 residues. Germline assignment: CDR1 LGHNA and CDR2 YNFKEQ. CDR3 in DNA: TGTGTCAGCAGCCAAGAGCTAGCGGGAGTAAACACCGGGGAGCTGTTTTTT. Amino acids: CVSSQELAGVNTGELFF.

This clonotype was recorded a few times. The gene calls are TRBV20-1 and TRBJ1-2; TRBD1 matches 8 bases. V shed 4 bases and J 4 bases; nucleotides not matched to a gene: 14. CDR1 and CDR2 (germline): DFQATT, SNEGSKA (reference sequence). CDR3 size: 16 residues. As DNA, the CDR3 is TGCAGTGCTAATAACCCGGGACAGGCTGAAACCTATGGCTACACCTTC. It codes for CSANNPGQAETYGYTF.